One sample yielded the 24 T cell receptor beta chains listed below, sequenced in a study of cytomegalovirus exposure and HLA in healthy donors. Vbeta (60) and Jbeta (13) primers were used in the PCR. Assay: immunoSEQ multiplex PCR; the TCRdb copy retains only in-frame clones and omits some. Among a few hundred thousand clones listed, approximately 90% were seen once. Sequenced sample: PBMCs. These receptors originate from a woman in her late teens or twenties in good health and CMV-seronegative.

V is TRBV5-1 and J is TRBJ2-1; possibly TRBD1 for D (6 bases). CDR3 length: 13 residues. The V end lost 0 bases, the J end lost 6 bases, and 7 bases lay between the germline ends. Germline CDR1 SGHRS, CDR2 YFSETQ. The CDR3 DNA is TGCGCCAGCAGCTTGGGACAGGCCAATGAGCAGTTCTTC. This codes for CASSLGQANEQFF.

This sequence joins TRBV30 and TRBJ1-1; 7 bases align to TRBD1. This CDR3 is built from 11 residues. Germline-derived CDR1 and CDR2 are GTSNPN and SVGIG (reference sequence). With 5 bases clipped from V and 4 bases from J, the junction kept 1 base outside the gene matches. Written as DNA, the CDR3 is TGTGCCTGGGGGGACAGCACTGAAGCTTTCTTT. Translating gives CAWGDSTEAFF. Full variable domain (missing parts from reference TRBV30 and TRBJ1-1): SQTIHQWPATLVQPVGSPLSLECTVEGTSNPNLYWYRQAAGRGLQLLFYSVGIGQISSEVPQNLSASRPQDRQFILSSKKLLLSDSGFYLCAWGDSTEAFFGQGTRLTVV.

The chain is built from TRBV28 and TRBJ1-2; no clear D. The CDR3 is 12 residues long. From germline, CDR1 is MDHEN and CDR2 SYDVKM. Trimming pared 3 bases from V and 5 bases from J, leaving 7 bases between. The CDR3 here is CASSFPPYGYTF. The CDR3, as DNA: TGTGCCAGCAGTTTTCCCCCGTATGGCTACACCTTC.

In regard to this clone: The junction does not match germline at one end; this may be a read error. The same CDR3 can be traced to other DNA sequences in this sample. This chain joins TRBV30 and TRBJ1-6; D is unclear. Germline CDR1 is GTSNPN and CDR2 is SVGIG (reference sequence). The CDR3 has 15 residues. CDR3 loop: CAWRAASSYNSPLHF. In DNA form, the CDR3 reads TGTGCCTGGAGAGCCGCGAGCTCCTATAATTCCCCCCTCCACTTT.

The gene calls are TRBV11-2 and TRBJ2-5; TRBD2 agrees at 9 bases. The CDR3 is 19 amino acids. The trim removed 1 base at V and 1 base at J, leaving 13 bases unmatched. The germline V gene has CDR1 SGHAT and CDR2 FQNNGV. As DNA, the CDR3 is TGTGCCAGCAGCTTAGCAGGCGCTAGCGGGGCCCGACGCCAAGAGACCCAGTACTTC. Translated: CASSLAGASGARRQETQYF.

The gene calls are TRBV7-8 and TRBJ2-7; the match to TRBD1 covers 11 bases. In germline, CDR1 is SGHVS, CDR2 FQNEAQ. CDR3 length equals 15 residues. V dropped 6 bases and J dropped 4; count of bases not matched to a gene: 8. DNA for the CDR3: TGTGCCAGCAGAGTATCCGGGACAGGGGGTTACGAGCAGTACTTC. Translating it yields CASRVSGTGGYEQYF.

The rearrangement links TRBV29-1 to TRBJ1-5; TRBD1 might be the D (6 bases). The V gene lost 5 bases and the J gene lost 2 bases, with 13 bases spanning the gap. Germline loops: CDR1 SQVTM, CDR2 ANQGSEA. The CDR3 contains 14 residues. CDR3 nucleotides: TGCAGCGTTACGTTACAGGGAGGCAATCAGCCCCAGCATTTT. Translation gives CSVTLQGGNQPQHF.

This CDR3 reads CASSPGGNEKLFF. The DNA of the CDR3 is TGTGCCAGCAGCCCAGGGGGGAATGAAAAACTGTTTTTT. The chain combines TRBV13 with TRBJ1-4; TRBD1 aligns across 7 bases. The CDR3 is 13 residues long. CDR1 and CDR2 from the germline V gene are PRHDT and FYEKMQ (reference sequence). V trimming: 5 bases; J trimming: 5 bases; junction bases outside the gene matches: 2.

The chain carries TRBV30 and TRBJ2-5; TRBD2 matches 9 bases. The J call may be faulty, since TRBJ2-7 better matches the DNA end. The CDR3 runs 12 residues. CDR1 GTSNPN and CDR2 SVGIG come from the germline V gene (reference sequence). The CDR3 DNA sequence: TGTGCCTGGAAGCGGGGGGCCCACGAGCAGTACTTC. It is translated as CAWKRGAHEQYF.

Here the CDR3 reads CASSYLAGGSYEQYF. The CDR3 DNA sequence: TGTGCCAGCAGTTACCTAGCGGGGGGGTCCTACGAGCAGTACTTC. The chain has TRBV6-5 and TRBJ2-7; 12 bases agree with TRBD2. Germline loops: CDR1 MNHEY, CDR2 SVGAGI. Trimming removed 2 bases from V and 1 base from J; junction bases left unmatched: 0. This CDR3 comprises 15 residues.

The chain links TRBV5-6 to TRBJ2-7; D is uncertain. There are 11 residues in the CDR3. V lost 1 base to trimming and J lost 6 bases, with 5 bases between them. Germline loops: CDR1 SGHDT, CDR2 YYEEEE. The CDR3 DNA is TGTGCCAGCAGCTTGTTATCCGAGCAGTACTTC. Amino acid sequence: CASSLLSEQYF.

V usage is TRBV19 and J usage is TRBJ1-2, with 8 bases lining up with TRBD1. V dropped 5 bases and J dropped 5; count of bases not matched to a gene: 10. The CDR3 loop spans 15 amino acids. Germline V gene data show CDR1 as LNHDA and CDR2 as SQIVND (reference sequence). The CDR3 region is CASSPTGQDLYGYTF. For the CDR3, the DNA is TGTGCCAGTAGTCCGACGGGACAGGACCTATATGGCTACACCTTC.

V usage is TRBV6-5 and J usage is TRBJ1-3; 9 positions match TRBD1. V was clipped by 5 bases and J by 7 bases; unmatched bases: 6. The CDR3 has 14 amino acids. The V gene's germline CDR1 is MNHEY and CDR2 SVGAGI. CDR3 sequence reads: CASSGRDRVNTIYF. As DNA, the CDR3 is TGTGCCAGCAGTGGCCGGGACAGGGTCAACACCATATATTTT.

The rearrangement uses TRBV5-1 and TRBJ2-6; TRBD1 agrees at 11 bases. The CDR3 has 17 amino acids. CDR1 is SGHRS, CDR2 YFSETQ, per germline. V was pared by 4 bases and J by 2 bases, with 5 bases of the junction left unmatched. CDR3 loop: CASSPGTGGAGANVLTF. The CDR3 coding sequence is TGCGCCAGCAGCCCCGGGACAGGGGGAGCTGGGGCCAACGTCCTGACTTTC.

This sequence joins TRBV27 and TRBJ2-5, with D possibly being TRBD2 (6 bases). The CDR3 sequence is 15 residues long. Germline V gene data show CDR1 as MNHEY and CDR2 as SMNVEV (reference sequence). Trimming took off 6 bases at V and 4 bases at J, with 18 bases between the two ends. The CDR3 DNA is TGTGCCAGCAGCTTCACGGGACTGATGGGAGAGACCCAGTACTTC. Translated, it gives CASSFTGLMGETQYF.

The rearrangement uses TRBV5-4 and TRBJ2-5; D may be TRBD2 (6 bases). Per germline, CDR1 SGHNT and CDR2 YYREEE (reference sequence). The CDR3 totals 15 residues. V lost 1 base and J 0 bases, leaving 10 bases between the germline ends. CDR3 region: CASSLFGGNQETQYF. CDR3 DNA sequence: TGTGCCAGCAGCTTGTTCGGGGGTAACCAAGAGACCCAGTACTTC.

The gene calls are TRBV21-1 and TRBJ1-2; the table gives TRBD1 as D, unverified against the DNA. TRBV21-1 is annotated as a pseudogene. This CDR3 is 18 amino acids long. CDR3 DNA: TGTGCCAGCAGCAAATATGGGACAGGGGACTCTTCGTCGGGTGGCTACACCTTC. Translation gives CASSKYGTGDSSSGGYTF.

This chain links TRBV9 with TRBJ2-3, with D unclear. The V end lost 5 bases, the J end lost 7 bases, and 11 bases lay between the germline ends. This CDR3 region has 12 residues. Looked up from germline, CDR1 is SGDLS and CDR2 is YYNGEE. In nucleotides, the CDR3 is TGTGCCAGCAGTCCTGAACTATATACGCAGTATTTT. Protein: CASSPELYTQYF. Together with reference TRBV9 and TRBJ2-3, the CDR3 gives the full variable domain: DSGVTQTPKHLITATGQRVTLRCSPRSGDLSVYWYQQSLDQGLQFLIQYYNGEERAKGNILERFSAQQFPDLHSELNLSSLELGDSALYFCASSPELYTQYFGPGTRLTVL.

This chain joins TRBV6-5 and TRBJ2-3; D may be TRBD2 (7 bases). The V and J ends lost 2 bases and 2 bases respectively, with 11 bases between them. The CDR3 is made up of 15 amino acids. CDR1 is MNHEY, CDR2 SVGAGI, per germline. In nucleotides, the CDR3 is TGTGCCAGCAGTTACGACGGGGGGCCCACAGATACGCAGTATTTT. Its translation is CASSYDGGPTDTQYF.

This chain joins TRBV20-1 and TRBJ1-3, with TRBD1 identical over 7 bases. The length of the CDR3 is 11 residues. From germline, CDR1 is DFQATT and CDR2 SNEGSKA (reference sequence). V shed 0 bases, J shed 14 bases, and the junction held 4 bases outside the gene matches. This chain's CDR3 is CSARDEGAVYF. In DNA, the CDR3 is TGCAGTGCTAGAGATGAGGGGGCTGTATATTTT.

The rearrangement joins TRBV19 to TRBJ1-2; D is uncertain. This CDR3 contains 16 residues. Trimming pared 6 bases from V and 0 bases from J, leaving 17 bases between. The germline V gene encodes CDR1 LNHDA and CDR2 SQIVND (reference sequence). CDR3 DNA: TGTGCCAGTAGCCTGAACGGAGCCCCCACTAACTATGGCTACACCTTC. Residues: CASSLNGAPTNYGYTF.

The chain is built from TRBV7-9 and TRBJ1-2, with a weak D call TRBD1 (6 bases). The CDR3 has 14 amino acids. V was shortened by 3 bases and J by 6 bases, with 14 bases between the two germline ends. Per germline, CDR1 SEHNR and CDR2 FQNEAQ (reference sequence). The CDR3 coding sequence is TGTGCCAGCAGCTTTGTTACAGGGCTTAATGGCTACACCTTC. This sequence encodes CASSFVTGLNGYTF.

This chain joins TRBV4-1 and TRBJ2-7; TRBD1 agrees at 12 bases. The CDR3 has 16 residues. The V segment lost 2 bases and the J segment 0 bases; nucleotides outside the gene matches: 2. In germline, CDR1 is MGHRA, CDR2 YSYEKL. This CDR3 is CASSQPGQGASYEQYF. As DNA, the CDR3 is TGCGCCAGCAGCCAACCGGGACAGGGGGCCTCCTACGAGCAGTACTTC.

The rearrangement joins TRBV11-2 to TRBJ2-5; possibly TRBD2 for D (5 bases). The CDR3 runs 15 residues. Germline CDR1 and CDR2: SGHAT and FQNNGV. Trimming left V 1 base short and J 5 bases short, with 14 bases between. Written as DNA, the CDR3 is TGTGCCAGCAGCTTAGGGTTCAGCGGAGGTGAGACCCAGTACTTC. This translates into CASSLGFSGGETQYF.